The 31 T cell receptor beta chains given below trace back to one sample, sequenced in a study of blood T cell repertoires in COVID-19. The repertoire was sequenced with immunoSEQ multiplex PCR; TCRdb's copy has only in-frame clones and lacks some. The sample carries around 40,000 clones, roughly 94% recorded once. Sequencing input: peripheral blood. The receptors come from a human donor with active COVID-19. The donor label of this sample is uncertain.

V is TRBV18 and J is TRBJ1-4; D remains ambiguous. The CDR3 spans 17 residues. Germline V gives CDR1 KGHSH, CDR2 LQKENI. The V and J ends lost 0 bases and 0 bases respectively, with 11 bases between them. The CDR3 nucleotides read TGTGCCAGCTCACCACCGGGCCAGATTGCAACTAATGAAAAACTGTTTTTT. Translation: CASSPPGQIATNEKLFF.

The chain has TRBV11-3 and TRBJ1-1; the match to TRBD1 covers 7 bases. The trim removed 2 bases at V and 11 bases at J, leaving 2 bases unmatched. The length of the CDR3 is 11 residues. Looked up from germline, CDR1 is SGHNT and CDR2 is YENEEA. CDR3 nucleotides: TGTGCCAGCAGCTTAAGGGGGCCGGCTTTCTTT. This gives the protein CASSLRGPAFF.

There are a few counts of this clone. The chain has TRBV5-4 and TRBJ2-1, with 9 bases that match TRBD2. Unmatched junction bases numbered 10, after V lost 3 bases and J lost 12 bases. There are 14 residues in the CDR3. Germline CDR1 is SGHNT and CDR2 is YYREEE (reference sequence). The CDR3 DNA sequence: TGTGCCAGCAGCTCGGGCTTAGCGGGAGCTTGGCAGTTCTTC. As protein: CASSSGLAGAWQFF.

The V gene is TRBV6-1, the J gene TRBJ1-1; the D is unclear. V was shortened by 3 bases and J by 4 bases, with 12 bases between the two germline ends. The CDR3 sequence is 14 residues long. The germline V gene encodes CDR1 MNHNS and CDR2 SASEGT. CDR3 in DNA: TGTGCCAGCAGTGATCATCGGGGAAGCACTGAAGCTTTCTTT. Residues: CASSDHRGSTEAFF.

The rearrangement joins TRBV7-6 to TRBJ1-3; 8 bases are shared with TRBD1. Germline assignment: CDR1 SGHVS and CDR2 FNYEAQ. The CDR3 is 14 amino acids. The ends lost 5 bases at V and 4 bases at J; junction bases unmatched: 4. CDR3 in DNA: TGTGCCAGCAGCCCCTGGACAGGGGGAAACACCATATATTTT. It is translated as CASSPWTGGNTIYF.

The chain couples TRBV18 to TRBJ2-5; D gene uncertain. This CDR3 comprises 15 residues. The germline V and J ends were trimmed by 4 bases and 1 base, with 13 bases remaining between them. CDR1 is KGHSH and CDR2 is LQKENI in the germline V gene. The DNA of the CDR3 is TGTGCCAGCTCACTAGCTATAGGCAGCCAAGAGACCCAGTACTTC. It translates to CASSLAIGSQETQYF.

V usage is TRBV5-4 and J usage is TRBJ2-1; TRBD1 agrees at 7 bases. The germline CDR1 and CDR2 sequences are SGHNT and YYREEE (reference sequence). The CDR3 covers 15 residues. The ends lost 4 bases at V and 0 bases at J; junction bases unmatched: 4. The CDR3 protein is CASSATGSSYNEQFF. CDR3 DNA sequence: TGTGCCAGCAGCGCGACAGGGAGCTCCTACAATGAGCAGTTCTTC.

The rearrangement uses TRBV4-1 and TRBJ1-1; D not certain. Trimming removed 0 bases from V and 5 bases from J, with 10 bases in between. The germline CDR1 and CDR2 sequences are MGHRA and YSYEKL. This CDR3 spans 14 amino acids. The CDR3 region has the DNA TGCGCCAGCAGCCAAGATCCAGCCGGGACTGAAGCTTTCTTT. The encoded protein is CASSQDPAGTEAFF.

A remark on this clone: The junction departs from germline at one end; a sequencing error may be responsible. The chain uses TRBV6-5 and TRBJ1-1, with D tentatively TRBD1 (5 bases). Germline CDR1 and CDR2: MNHEY and SVGAGI. The CDR3 consists of 12 residues. This CDR3 is CASSTTWGLVLF. CDR3 in DNA: TGTGCCAGCAGCACGACATGGGGCCTAGTCCTTTTT.

The CDR3: CASSLDGTTSTDTQYF. The CDR3, as DNA: TGCGCCAGCAGCTTGGACGGGACAACTAGCACAGATACGCAGTATTTT. This rearrangement joins TRBV5-1 to TRBJ2-3; D is possibly TRBD1 (6 bases). With 0 bases removed from V and 0 bases from J, the gap between germline ends came to 11 bases. CDR3 size: 16 residues. Germline loops: CDR1 SGHRS, CDR2 YFSETQ. The full variable domain, its missing parts supplied by reference TRBV5-1 and TRBJ2-3, is KAGVTQTPRYLIKTRGQQVTLSCSPISGHRSVSWYQQTPGQGLQFLFEYFSETQRNKGNFPGRFSGRQFSNSRSEMNVSTLELGDSALYLCASSLDGTTSTDTQYFGPGTRLTVL.

This clone was observed once. The V gene is TRBV18, the J gene TRBJ2-7; TRBD2 aligns across 14 bases. V was pared by 4 bases and J by 4 bases, with 3 bases of the junction left unmatched. This CDR3 region has 15 residues. Germline CDR1 is KGHSH and CDR2 is LQKENI. CDR3 coding DNA: TGTGCCAGCTCACTTGGGACTAGCGGGAGTTACGAGCAGTACTTC. As protein: CASSLGTSGSYEQYF.

The chain joins TRBV7-9 to TRBJ2-3, with 14 bases fitting TRBD2. The CDR3 covers 16 residues. Germline lookup yields CDR1 SEHNR and CDR2 FQNEAQ (reference sequence). V was clipped by 5 bases and J by 4 bases; unmatched bases: 5. CDR3 sequence reads: CASSTRTSGRSDTQYF. In nucleotides, the CDR3 is TGTGCCAGCAGCACTCGGACTAGCGGGAGGTCAGATACGCAGTATTTT.

The chain links TRBV6-4 to TRBJ2-1; the match to TRBD2 covers 8 bases. Per the germline V gene, CDR1 is MRHNA and CDR2 is SNTAGT. The length of the CDR3 is 15 residues. The V and J ends lost 3 bases and 0 bases, in that order; junction bases with no gene match: 1. The chain's CDR3 is CASSERGASYNEQFF. CDR3 bases: TGTGCCAGCAGTGAGCGGGGGGCCTCCTACAATGAGCAGTTCTTC.

There are a few counts of this clone. The CDR3 reads CASSLEAGYNSPLHF. CDR3 sequence (DNA): TGCGCCAGCAGCTTGGAGGCGGGCTATAATTCACCCCTCCACTTT. This chain links TRBV5-1 with TRBJ1-6; D is ambiguous. V was cut by 0 bases and J by 3 bases, with 7 bases left in between. Germline CDR1 reads SGHRS; CDR2 reads YFSETQ. This CDR3 contains 15 residues.

The genes are TRBV4-3 and TRBJ2-7, with 9 positions matching TRBD2. Germline values: CDR1 LGHNA, CDR2 YSLEER. The J segment lost 5 bases and the V segment lost 1 base, leaving 12 bases of the junction unmatched. The CDR3 loop spans 17 amino acids. The CDR3 reads CASSQGYSGRYVDEQYF. As DNA, the CDR3 is TGCGCCAGCAGCCAAGGGTATAGCGGGAGATACGTTGACGAGCAGTACTTC.

The chain couples TRBV20-1 to TRBJ2-1; D unresolved. V lost 4 bases and J lost 9, with 10 bases in between. Germline assignment: CDR1 DFQATT and CDR2 SNEGSKA (reference sequence). The CDR3 runs 11 residues. CDR3 sequence (DNA): TGCAGTGCTACCATTACTCCTGAGCAGTTCTTC. This encodes CSATITPEQFF.

The chain links TRBV11-2 to TRBJ1-2, with no clear D. The CDR3 loop spans 13 amino acids. The V end lost 5 bases, the J end lost 5 bases, and 12 bases lay between the germline ends. Germline V gene lookup returns CDR1 SGHAT and CDR2 FQNNGV. In DNA, the CDR3 is TGTGCCAGCAGCCTAGTTGCAGGATATGGCTACACCTTC. Protein: CASSLVAGYGYTF.

This chain connects TRBV3-1 (or the pseudogene TRBV3-2) to TRBJ1-4; no clear D. The CDR3 spans 12 residues. From germline, CDR1 is LGHDT and CDR2 YNNKEL (reference sequence). Between the trimmed V and J ends, which lost 2 bases and 12 bases, there was a span of 10 bases. DNA of the CDR3: TGTGCCAGCAGCCAACGACCGCGGGAACTGTTTTTT. This translates into CASSQRPRELFF.

The chain uses TRBV9 and TRBJ2-7, with TRBD2 matching 10 bases. CDR1 and CDR2 (germline): SGDLS, YYNGEE. Trimming at V came to 0 bases and at J to 4 bases, leaving 4 bases not matched to a gene. CDR3 size: 15 residues. The CDR3 DNA sequence: TGTGCCAGCAGCGTAGGTCCTAGCGGGAGTTACGAGCAGTACTTC. Its protein is CASSVGPSGSYEQYF.

This chain links TRBV6-5 with TRBJ2-1; 7 nucleotides agree with TRBD1. Germline CDR1 and CDR2: MNHEY and SVGAGI. CDR3 length: 14 residues. V trimming: 8 bases; J trimming: 5 bases; junction bases outside the gene matches: 9. CDR3 amino acids: CASGTGTVNNEQFF. Here the CDR3 DNA reads TGTGCCAGCGGCACCGGGACAGTGAACAATGAGCAGTTCTTC.

The rearrangement joins TRBV5-1 to TRBJ2-4, with 10 bases that match TRBD2. This CDR3 spans 17 amino acids. V lost 4 bases and J lost 9; bases outside the gene matches: 16. Germline V gene sequence: CDR1 SGHRS, CDR2 YFSETQ. The CDR3, as DNA: TGCGCCAGCAGCCTGGGGGCTAGCGGGAGCCCCGAGGCCATTCAGTACTTC. Protein: CASSLGASGSPEAIQYF.

The chain employs TRBV5-1 and TRBJ2-7; tentative D call: TRBD2 (6 bases). The CDR3 spans 14 residues. CDR1 and CDR2 (germline): SGHRS, YFSETQ. Deletions cut 1 base from V and 3 bases from J, with 11 bases between. This CDR3 is CASSLFPGLYEQYF. CDR3 DNA sequence: TGCGCCAGCAGCTTGTTTCCGGGACTCTACGAGCAGTACTTC.

This chain uses TRBV6-5 with TRBJ2-7; a weak D match, TRBD1 (6 bases). The CDR3 extends over 15 amino acids. From germline, CDR1 is MNHEY and CDR2 SVGAGI. V gave up 11 bases and J gave up 2 bases, with 22 bases separating them. Here the CDR3 DNA reads TGTGCCTCACAAACAGGGACCTTTGGGGCCTACGAGCAGTACTTC. Its translation: CASQTGTFGAYEQYF.

J is TRBJ2-7 and V is TRBV3-1 (or the pseudogene TRBV3-2), with 11 bases fitting TRBD1. The CDR3 covers 16 residues. Germline V gene lookup returns CDR1 LGHDT and CDR2 YNNKEL (reference sequence). The trim removed 0 bases at V and 3 bases at J, leaving 4 bases unmatched. CDR3 bases: TGTGCCAGCAGCCAAGAGGGGGACAGGGGGATCTACGAGCAGTACTTC. It yields the protein CASSQEGDRGIYEQYF.

The V and J genes are TRBV7-2 and TRBJ2-7; 7 nucleotides align to TRBD2. V shed 2 bases and J 3 bases; nucleotides not matched to a gene: 13. CDR1 is SGHTA and CDR2 is FQGNSA in the germline V gene. The CDR3 covers 17 residues. CDR3 DNA: TGTGCCAGCAGCTTATATCCCACAGGACTAGAACGCTACGAGCAGTACTTC. This gives the protein CASSLYPTGLERYEQYF.

V gene TRBV4-2 combines with J gene TRBJ2-2; possible D gene TRBD2, 6 bases. The length of the CDR3 is 15 residues. Germline V CDR1 and CDR2: LGHNA, YNFKEQ. V was shortened by 4 bases and J by 0 bases, with 9 bases between the two germline ends. This CDR3 reads CASSPRGSNTGELFF. In DNA, the CDR3 is TGTGCCAGCAGCCCGCGGGGTTCGAACACCGGGGAGCTGTTTTTT.

The J gene is TRBJ1-2, the V gene TRBV6-5, with 10 positions matching TRBD1. Germline CDR1 reads MNHEY; CDR2 reads SVGAGI. Losses at the gene ends were 6 bases for V and 8 bases for J; bases not matched to a gene: 12. This CDR3 contains 15 residues. The CDR3 bases are TGTGCCAGCAGCCAGAATCCCGGGACAGGGGTAGGCTACACCTTC. It is translated as CASSQNPGTGVGYTF.

The V call is TRBV20-1, the J call TRBJ2-5; D may be TRBD2 (6 bases). Trimming cost V 4 bases and J 9 bases, with 9 bases left between them. The CDR3 has 10 residues. Germline loops: CDR1 DFQATT, CDR2 SNEGSKA (reference sequence). The CDR3 loop reads CSAKLAAQYF. As DNA, the CDR3 is TGCAGTGCTAAGTTAGCGGCCCAGTACTTC.

V and J are TRBV5-1 and TRBJ1-2, with 7 bases that match TRBD1. The CDR3 sequence is 14 residues long. Germline lookup yields CDR1 SGHRS and CDR2 YFSETQ. Trimming at V came to 5 bases and at J to 3 bases, leaving 7 bases not matched to a gene. The CDR3 spells CASREQGRDYGYTF. Written as DNA, the CDR3 is TGCGCCAGCAGGGAACAGGGGCGCGACTATGGCTACACCTTC.

The chain employs TRBV10-1 and TRBJ2-5; 7 nucleotides agree with TRBD1. V shed 3 bases and J 5 bases; nucleotides not matched to a gene: 12. The V gene's germline CDR1 is WNHNN and CDR2 SYGVQD (reference sequence). The CDR3 extends over 16 amino acids. The CDR3 nucleotides are TGCGCCAGCAGTGATAACCCCGGGACAGAAATGGAGACCCAGTACTTC. Encoded protein: CASSDNPGTEMETQYF.

J is TRBJ2-5 and V is TRBV2; unclear D gene. The germline V gene encodes CDR1 SNHLY and CDR2 FYNNEI. V gave up 4 bases and J gave up 1 base, with 13 bases separating them. The CDR3 is 15 residues long. The DNA for the CDR3 is TGTGCCAGCAGTGCCCTCGGAGTGGGCCAAGAGACCCAGTACTTC. Protein: CASSALGVGQETQYF.